This T cell receptor beta chain emerged from a study of CD8+ T cells in alopecia areata. Extraction and reverse transcription of RNA yielded cDNA as the sequencing template. Profiled with immunoSEQ multiplex PCR; TCRdb holds only in-frame clones, not every one. The sample holds 110,000 or so clones, around 61% seen once. Germline assignment: CDR1 SGHRS and CDR2 YFSETQ. This CDR3 spans 14 amino acids. The J segment lost 7 bases and the V segment lost 4 bases, leaving 7 bases of the junction unmatched. The receptor comes from a human donor in good health. The material sequenced was CD4+ T cells sorted from blood. The chain combines TRBV5-1 with TRBJ2-4, with TRBD1 matching 8 bases. CDR3 region: CASSIGQGGNIQYF. The CDR3 coding sequence is TGCGCCAGCAGCATCGGACAGGGCGGGAACATTCAGTACTTC. Filled out from reference TRBV5-1 and TRBJ2-4, the complete variable domain reads KAGVTQTPRYLIKTRGQQVTLSCSPISGHRSVSWYQQTPGQGLQFLFEYFSETQRNKGNFPGRFSGRQFSNSRSEMNVSTLELGDSALYLCASSIGQGGNIQYFGAGTRLSVL.